The source of this T cell receptor (beta chain) is a study of blood T cell repertoires in COVID-19. Participants spanned ages about 18 to 100 years and resided in 20 to 30 US areas. Participants' own reports of clinical history determined their cohort assignment. Clones were sequenced by immunoSEQ multiplex PCR, and TCRdb holds only the in-frame ones, with some missing. The profile shows 200,000 to 300,000 clones, 80% to 90% of them singletons. Per the germline V gene, CDR1 is SGHTA and CDR2 is FQGNSA. V lost 5 bases to trimming and J lost 4 bases; unmatched junction nucleotides: 12. CDR3 size: 16 residues.

Sequenced: PBMCs or T cells enriched from blood (not recorded which). The V call is TRBV7-2, the J call TRBJ2-3; 7 bases match TRBD1. The clonotype originates from a middle-aged man who had recovered from COVID-19. The CDR3 nucleotides are TGTGCCAGCAGCGGACAGGCAGGGGTCGGGGCAGATACGCAGTATTTT. This codes for CASSGQAGVGADTQYF.